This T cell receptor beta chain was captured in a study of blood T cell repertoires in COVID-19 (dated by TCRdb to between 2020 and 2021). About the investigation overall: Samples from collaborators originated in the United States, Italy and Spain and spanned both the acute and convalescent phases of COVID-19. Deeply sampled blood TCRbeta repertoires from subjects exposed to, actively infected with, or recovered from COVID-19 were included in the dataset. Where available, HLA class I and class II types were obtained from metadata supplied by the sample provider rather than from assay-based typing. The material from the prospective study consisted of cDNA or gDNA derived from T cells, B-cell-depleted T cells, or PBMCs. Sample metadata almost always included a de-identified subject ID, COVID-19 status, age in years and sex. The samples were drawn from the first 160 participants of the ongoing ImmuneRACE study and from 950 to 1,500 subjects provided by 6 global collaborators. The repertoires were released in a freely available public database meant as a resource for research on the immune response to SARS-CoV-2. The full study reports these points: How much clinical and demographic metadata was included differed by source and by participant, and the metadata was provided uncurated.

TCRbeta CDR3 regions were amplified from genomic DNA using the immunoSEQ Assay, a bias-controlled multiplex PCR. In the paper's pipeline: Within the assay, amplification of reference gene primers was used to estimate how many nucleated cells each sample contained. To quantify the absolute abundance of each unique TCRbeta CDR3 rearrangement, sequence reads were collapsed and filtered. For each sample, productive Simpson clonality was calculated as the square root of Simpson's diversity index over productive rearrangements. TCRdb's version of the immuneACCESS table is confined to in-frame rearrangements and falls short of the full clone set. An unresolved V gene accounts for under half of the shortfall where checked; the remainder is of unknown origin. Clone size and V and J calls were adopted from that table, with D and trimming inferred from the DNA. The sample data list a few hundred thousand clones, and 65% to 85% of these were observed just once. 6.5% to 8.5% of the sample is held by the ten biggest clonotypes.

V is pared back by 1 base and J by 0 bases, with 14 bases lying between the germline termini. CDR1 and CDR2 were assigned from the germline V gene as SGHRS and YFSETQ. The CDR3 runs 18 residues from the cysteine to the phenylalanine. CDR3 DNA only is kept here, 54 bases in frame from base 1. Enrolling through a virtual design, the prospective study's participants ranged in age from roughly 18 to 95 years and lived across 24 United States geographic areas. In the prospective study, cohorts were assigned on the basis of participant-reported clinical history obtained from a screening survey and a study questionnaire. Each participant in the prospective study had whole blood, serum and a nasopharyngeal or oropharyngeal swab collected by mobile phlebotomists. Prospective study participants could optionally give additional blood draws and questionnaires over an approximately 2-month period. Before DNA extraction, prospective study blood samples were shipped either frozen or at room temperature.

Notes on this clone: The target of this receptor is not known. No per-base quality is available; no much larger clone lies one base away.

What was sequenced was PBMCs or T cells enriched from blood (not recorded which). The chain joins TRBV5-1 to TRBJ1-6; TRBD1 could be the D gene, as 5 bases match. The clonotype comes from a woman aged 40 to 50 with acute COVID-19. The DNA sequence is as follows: TGCGCCAGCAGCTTGAGGGCAGGGCTGAGCTCCTATAATTCACCCCTCCACTTT. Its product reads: CASSLRAGLSSYNSPLHF.